The following is a T cell receptor beta chain sequence with its context. The entry originates in a study of T cells in Graves' hyperthyroidism and ophthalmopathy. Amplified TCR beta CDR3 regions derived from RNA transcripts. The HTBI primer set was used in a first-round RT-PCR of the TCR CDR3. Via MiXCR, TCRdb re-called the multiplex PCR reads, giving one row per CDR3 protein. The sample lists 300,000 to 450,000 distinct CDR3 sequences; roughly 15% were seen once. V was cut by 3 bases and J by 9 bases, with 17 bases left in between. Germline V gene sequence: CDR1 SGDLS, CDR2 YYNGEE. This CDR3 is built from 14 residues.

This chain connects TRBV9 to TRBJ2-3; D is perhaps TRBD2 (5 bases). The sequencing sample was made of blood. The source is a woman in her twenties or thirties with Graves' ophthalmopathy. CDR3 nucleotide sequence: TGTGCCAGCAGCGCCGAACCAGGAGGAGGCACGCAGTATTTT. Amino acids: CASSAEPGGGTQYF.